This entry features one TCR beta chain sequence. Its antigen is unknown. The sample originates from a study of vaccination and CD4 T cells after COVID-19. With the Oncomine TCR Beta short-read assay, DNA from cultured CD4+ T cells was sequenced. CD4+ T cells were cultured, and genomic DNA was extracted from them. TCRdb analysed the PCR reads with MiXCR anew, one entry per CDR3 protein. This table holds 9,500 or so distinct CDR3 sequences, around 67% found once. The study, taken as a whole, reports: Convalescent patients displayed a median about 86% of reactive clones emerging only post-vaccination.

The CDR3 is 16 amino acids. Trimming at V came to 1 base and at J to 4 bases, leaving 4 bases not matched to a gene. CDR1 is SGHTA and CDR2 is FQGNSA in the germline V gene. Treatment here: roughly 11-day PBMC culture with coronavirus spike peptide pools or control peptides (ViraFEST assay). In the ViraFEST assay, peptide-pool expansion preceded TCR sequencing of expanded clonotypes. Once cultured roughly 10 days, CD4+ T cells underwent isolation by negative selection. V usage is TRBV7-2 and J usage is TRBJ2-1, with 10 bases that match TRBD2. The TCR comes from a human donor who had recovered from COVID-19. Source: CD4+ T cells from blood, cultured in vitro, taken before SARS-CoV-2 vaccination. The CDR3 reads CASSLVPTSGYNEQFF. The CDR3 coding sequence is TGTGCCAGCAGCTTAGTTCCGACTAGCGGGTACAATGAGCAGTTCTTC. Looking up the rest from reference TRBV7-2 and TRBJ2-1 gives the full variable domain: GAGVSQSPSNKVTEKGKDVELRCDPISGHTALYWYRQSLGQGLEFLIYFQGNSAPDKSGLPSDRFSAERTGGSVSTLTIQRTQQEDSAVYLCASSLVPTSGYNEQFFGPGTRLTVL.